This TCR beta chain derives from a study of cytomegalovirus exposure and HLA in healthy donors. V shed 5 bases and J 4 bases; nucleotides not matched to a gene: 5. The CDR3 is 15 residues long. Germline CDR1 is MDHEN and CDR2 is SYDVKM. Vbeta (60) and Jbeta (13) primers were used in the PCR. Some clones are missing from TCRdb's copy, which holds only in-frame ones; the method was immunoSEQ multiplex PCR. The table has around 80,000 clones, about 9.4% seen once. Findings of the study overall: In an earlier analysis, about 87% or about 30%: the productive usage of most TCR beta V segments. In a later analysis, common viral pathogens appeared linked to several of the most significant clusters. The study labeled 150 or so TCR beta chains cytomegalovirus-associated. Among the CMV-associated chains, a few were confirmed in vitro as specific for CMV antigens.

Points on this clone: Its antigen is unidentified.

The V gene is TRBV28, the J gene TRBJ2-3, with TRBD2 identical over 11 bases. Sequencing was carried out using PBMCs. The origin of this receptor is a man in his sixties in good health and CMV-seropositive. The DNA for the CDR3 is TGTGCCAGCAGTGGTAGCGGGGGGGTTGCAGATACGCAGTATTTT. As protein: CASSGSGGVADTQYF. Using reference TRBV28 and TRBJ2-3 for the parts outside the CDR3, the full variable domain is DVKVTQSSRYLVKRTGEKVFLECVQDMDHENMFWYRQDPGLGLRLIYFSYDVKMKEKGDIPEGYSVSREKKERFSLILESASTNQTSMYLCASSGSGGVADTQYFGPGTRLTVL.